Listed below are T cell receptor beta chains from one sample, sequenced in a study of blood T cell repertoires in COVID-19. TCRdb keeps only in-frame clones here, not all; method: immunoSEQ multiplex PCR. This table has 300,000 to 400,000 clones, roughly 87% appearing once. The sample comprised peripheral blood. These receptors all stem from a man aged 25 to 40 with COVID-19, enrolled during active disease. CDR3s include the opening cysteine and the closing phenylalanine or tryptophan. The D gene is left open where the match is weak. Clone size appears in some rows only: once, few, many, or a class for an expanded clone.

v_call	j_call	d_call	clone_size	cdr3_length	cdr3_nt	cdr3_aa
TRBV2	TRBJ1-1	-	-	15	TGTGCCAGCAGTGTTTTCGGCTTTACCGGGACAGAAGCTTTCTTT	CASSVFGFTGTEAFF
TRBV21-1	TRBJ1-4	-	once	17	TGTGCCAGCAGCAAAGTTATTATGCAGGGGAGAAAAGAAAAACTGTTTTTT	CASSKVIMQGRKEKLFF
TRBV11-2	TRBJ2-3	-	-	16	TGTGCCAGCAGCTTAGATTTTGGTCTAGACACAGATACGCAGTATTTT	CASSLDFGLDTDTQYF
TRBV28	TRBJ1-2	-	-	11	TGTGCCAGCAGTCCGCTTGCGGGCTACACCTTC	CASSPLAGYTF
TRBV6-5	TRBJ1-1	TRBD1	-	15	TGTGCCAGCAGCCCCATCAACAGGGGGCGCACTGAAGCTTTCTTT	CASSPINRGRTEAFF
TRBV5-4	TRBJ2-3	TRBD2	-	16	TGTGCCAGCAGCTTAGAAACTAGCGGGGGGCAAGATACGCAGTATTTT	CASSLETSGGQDTQYF
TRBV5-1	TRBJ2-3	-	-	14	TGCGCCAGCAGCGGGCTGGCGGGAACAGATACGCAGTATTTT	CASSGLAGTDTQYF
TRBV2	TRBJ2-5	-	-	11	TGTGCCAGCAGTAGCCCGGAGACCCAGTACTTC	CASSSPETQYF
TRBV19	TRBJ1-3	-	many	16	TGTGCCAGTAGTGCCACAGGGAAATACTCTGGAAACACCATATATTTT	CASSATGKYSGNTIYF
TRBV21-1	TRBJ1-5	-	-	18	TGTGCCAGCAGCAAGGAGGACAGGGGAGGGTTGAGCAATCAGCCCCAGCATTTT	CASSKEDRGGLSNQPQHF
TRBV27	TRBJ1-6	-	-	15	TGTGCCAGCAGTTTTACAGGGTTCTTCGATTCACCCCTCCACTTT	CASSFTGFFDSPLHF
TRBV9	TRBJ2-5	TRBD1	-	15	TGTGCCAGCAGCGCCGGGACAGGGGGCGGGGAGACCCAGTACTTC	CASSAGTGGGETQYF
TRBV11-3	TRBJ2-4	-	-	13	TGTGCCAGCAGCTTAGGGGGCGATCACATTCAGTACTTC	CASSLGGDHIQYF
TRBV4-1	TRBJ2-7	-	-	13	TGCGCCAGCAGCCTCACCCCCGGGGGCGAGCAGTACTTC	CASSLTPGGEQYF
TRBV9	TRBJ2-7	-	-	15	TGTGCCAGCAGCGTAGGAACGCTTAGCTCCTACGAGCAGTACTTC	CASSVGTLSSYEQYF
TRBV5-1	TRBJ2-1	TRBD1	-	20	TGCGCCAGCAGCCGGAAGACAGGGGGCGCCGGGGTCCTAGCCTACAATGAGCAGTTCTTC	CASSRKTGGAGVLAYNEQFF
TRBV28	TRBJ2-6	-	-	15	TGTGCCAGCAGACGTACTTACTCTGGGGCCAACGTCCTGACTTTC	CASRRTYSGANVLTF
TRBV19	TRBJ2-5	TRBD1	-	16	TGTGCCAGTAGTATGGCCCTGACAGGGCCGCAAGAGACCCAGTACTTC	CASSMALTGPQETQYF
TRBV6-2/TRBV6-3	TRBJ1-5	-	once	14	TGTGCCAGCAGTTACCGGGGATACAATCAGCCCCAGCATTTT	CASSYRGYNQPQHF
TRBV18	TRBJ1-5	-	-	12	TGTGCCAGCCGGGTGAGCAATCAGCCCCAGCATTTT	CASRVSNQPQHF
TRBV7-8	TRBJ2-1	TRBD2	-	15	TGTGCCAGCAGCTCAACGAGCGGGAGGTACAATGAGCAGTTCTTC	CASSSTSGRYNEQFF
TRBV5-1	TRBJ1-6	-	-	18	TGCGCCAGCAGCTTGAAGACAGCAAGTAGCTCCTATAATTCACCCCTCCACTTT	CASSLKTASSSYNSPLHF
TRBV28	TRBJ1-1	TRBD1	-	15	TGTGCCAGCACCCTTTCGGACAGGAGAAACACTGAAGCTTTCTTT	CASTLSDRRNTEAFF
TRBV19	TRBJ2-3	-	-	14	TGTGCCAGTAGTAGGTGGACAGAGACAGATACGCAGTATTTT	CASSRWTETDTQYF
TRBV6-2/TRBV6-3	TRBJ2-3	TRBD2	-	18	TGTGCCAGCAGTTATCTGAGGGAGGGCCGACGGGGCACAGATACGCAGTATTTT	CASSYLREGRRGTDTQYF
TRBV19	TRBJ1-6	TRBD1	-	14	TGTGCCAGCGCGGCGGGACAGGGGTATCCACCCCTCCACTTT	CASAAGQGYPPLHF
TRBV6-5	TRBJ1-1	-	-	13	TGTGCCAGCTGCCAAAGCGTGAACACTGAAGCTTTCTTT	CASCQSVNTEAFF
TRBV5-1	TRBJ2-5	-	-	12	TGCGCCAGCAGCCCGTACCAAGAGACCCAGTACTTC	CASSPYQETQYF
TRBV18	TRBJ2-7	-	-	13	TGTGCCAGCTCACCTACAGCCAGCTACGAGCAGTACTTC	CASSPTASYEQYF
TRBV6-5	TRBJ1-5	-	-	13	TGTGCCAGCAGTTTGACGGGAAATCAGCCCCAGCATTTT	CASSLTGNQPQHF
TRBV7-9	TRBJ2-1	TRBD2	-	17	TGTGCCAGCAGCTTAGTGGCTAGCGGCCCGTTTTACAATGAGCAGTTCTTC	CASSLVASGPFYNEQFF
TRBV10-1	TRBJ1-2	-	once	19	TGCGCCAGCAGTGGGGGGCCCCCCGGGGAGGGAGAGATGGGCTATGGCTACACCTTC	CASSGGPPGEGEMGYGYTF
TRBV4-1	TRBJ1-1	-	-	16	TGCGCCAGCAGCCTAGACGGCAGGGTGCTGAACACTGAAGCTTTCTTT	CASSLDGRVLNTEAFF
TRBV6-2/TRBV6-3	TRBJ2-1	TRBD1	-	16	TGTGCCAGCAGTTACTTGGGGGACAGCTCCTACAATGAGCAGTTCTTC	CASSYLGDSSYNEQFF
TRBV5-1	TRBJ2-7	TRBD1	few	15	TGCGCCAGCAGCCCCGCCGGGACAGACTCCTACGAGCAGTACTTC	CASSPAGTDSYEQYF
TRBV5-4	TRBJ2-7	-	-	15	TGTGCCAGCAGTCTTGGGGCAGGTCAATTCTACGAGCAGTACTTC	CASSLGAGQFYEQYF
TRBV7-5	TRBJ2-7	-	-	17	TGTGCCAGAAGCTTAGAAGGTTCGGGGGTGCTCTACTACGAGCAGTACTTC	CARSLEGSGVLYYEQYF
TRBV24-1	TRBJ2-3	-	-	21	TGTGCCACCAGTGATACCCGGGGTTTTTTCCCCAGATTGGAGGTGGCAGATACGCAGTATTTT	CATSDTRGFFPRLEVADTQYF
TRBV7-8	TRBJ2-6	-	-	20	TGTGCCAGCAGCTTGAGCATAAATAGTCAGGCCGGGGGTGGGGCCAACGTCCTGACTTTC	CASSLSINSQAGGGANVLTF
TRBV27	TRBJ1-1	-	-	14	TGTGCCAGCAGTCAAACGGGGGTGAACACTGAAGCTTTCTTT	CASSQTGVNTEAFF
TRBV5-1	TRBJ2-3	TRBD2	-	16	TGCGCCAGCAGCTTGGATGCAGCGGGGGGCACAGATACGCAGTATTTT	CASSLDAAGGTDTQYF
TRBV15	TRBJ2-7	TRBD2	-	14	TGTGCCACCAGCAGGGGAGGGGTCGTAAACGAGCAGTACTTC	CATSRGGVVNEQYF
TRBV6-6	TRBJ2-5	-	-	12	TGTGCCAGCAGTTACCCACGGGAGACCCAGTACTTC	CASSYPRETQYF
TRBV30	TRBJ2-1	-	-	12	TGTGCCTGGAATGAGGGGGAGTATGAGCAGTTCTTC	CAWNEGEYEQFF
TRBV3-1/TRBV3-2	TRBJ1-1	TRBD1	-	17	TGTGCCAGCAGCCGCTTCCTCCAGGGGGTGGGGAACACTGAAGCTTTCTTT	CASSRFLQGVGNTEAFF
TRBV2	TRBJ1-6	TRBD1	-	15	TGTGCCAGCATGACCCAGGGGGCGTTGAATTCACCCCTCCACTTT	CASMTQGALNSPLHF
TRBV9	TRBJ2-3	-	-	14	TGTGCCAGCAGCGTAGTTCCTGGAGGAGATACGCAGTATTTT	CASSVVPGGDTQYF
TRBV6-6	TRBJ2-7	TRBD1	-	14	TGTGCCAGCAAAAATCGGGACAGGGTCTACGAGCAGTACTTC	CASKNRDRVYEQYF
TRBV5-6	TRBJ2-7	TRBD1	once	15	TGTGCCAGCAGCTCGACAGGGGGCATATCGTACGAGCAGTACTTC	CASSSTGGISYEQYF
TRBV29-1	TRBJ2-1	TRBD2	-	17	TGCAGCGACACCCGGGGGGTAGACAGACATTCCTACAATGAGCAGTTCTTC	CSDTRGVDRHSYNEQFF
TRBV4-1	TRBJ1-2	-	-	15	TGCGCCAGCAGCCAAGGGCTACGGGGGGCGGATGGCTACACCTTC	CASSQGLRGADGYTF
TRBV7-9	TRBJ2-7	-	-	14	TGTGCCAGCAGCTTAGTAACAGTGTCCTACGAGCAGTACTTC	CASSLVTVSYEQYF
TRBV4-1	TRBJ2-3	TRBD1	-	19	TGCGCCAGCAGCCAAGAAGGGAGGGGGGCGACAGGGGGCGTTGATACGCAGTATTTT	CASSQEGRGATGGVDTQYF
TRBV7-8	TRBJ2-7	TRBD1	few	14	TGTGCCAGCAGCTCATCGGGACAGACCTACGAGCAGTACTTC	CASSSSGQTYEQYF
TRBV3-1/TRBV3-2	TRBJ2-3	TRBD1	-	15	TGTGCCAGCAGCCAAGTTGCCGGACAGGCAGATACGCAGTATTTT	CASSQVAGQADTQYF
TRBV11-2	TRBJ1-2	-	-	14	TGTGCCAGCAGCTTAGATCTCGGTAACTATGGCTACACCTTC	CASSLDLGNYGYTF
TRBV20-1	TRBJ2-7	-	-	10	TGCAGTGCTACGGGTGACGAGCAGTACTTC	CSATGDEQYF
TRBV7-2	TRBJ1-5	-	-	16	TGTGCCAGCAGCGCCTCTGGTGCCAGGCCCAATCAGCCCCAGCATTTT	CASSASGARPNQPQHF
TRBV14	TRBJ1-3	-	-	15	TGTGCCAGCAGCTCCCGACTTCTCTCTGGAAACACCATATATTTT	CASSSRLLSGNTIYF